The TCR beta chain described here comes from a study of response to subunit inactivated influenza vaccine. With 5 bases removed from V and 8 bases from J, the gap between germline ends came to 18 bases. This CDR3 is built from 14 residues. Per the germline V gene, CDR1 is SGHVS and CDR2 is FNYEAQ. TCRdb re-called the RT-PCR reads with MiXCR, one entry per CDR3 protein. The sample gives more than 450,000 distinct CDR3 sequences, 7.5% to 8.5% of which show up once; 10% to 15% is in the top ten. The receptor was isolated from a man aged 50-75 years who received an inactivated influenza vaccine. The source material was PBMCs from blood, sampled less than 30 months after vaccination. The gene calls are TRBV7-6 and TRBJ2-5; D is unresolved. The CDR3 sequence is CASSGNSDWDTQYF. CDR3 nucleotide sequence: TGTGCCAGCAGCGGGAACAGTGACTGGGATACCCAGTACTTC.